The 11 T cell receptor beta chains presented below share a single source sample, sequenced in a study of CD8 T cells in Susac syndrome. Random hexamers were used to reverse transcribe the RNA input (about 0.5 to 1 ug). TCRdb recomputed calls from the immunoSEQ multiplex PCR reads with MiXCR, one row per CDR3 protein. The data hold under 150,000 distinct CDR3 sequences, with more than 90% observed a single time. Specimen: CD4+ T cells from PBMCs. The receptors originated from a human donor with Susac syndrome.

The chain recombines TRBV4-1 with TRBJ1-2; 7 bases map to TRBD1. The germline V gene encodes CDR1 MGHRA and CDR2 YSYEKL. CDR3 length equals 14 residues. V shed 2 bases, J shed 6 bases, and the junction held 6 bases outside the gene matches. The CDR3 sequence is CASSQTGVWDGYTF. The CDR3 DNA follows: TGCGCCAGCAGCCAAACAGGGGTATGGGATGGCTACACCTTC.

The chain recombines TRBV9 with TRBJ2-5; 7 bases fit TRBD1. The ends lost 0 bases at V and 1 base at J; junction bases unmatched: 6. The CDR3 contains 16 residues. CDR1 is SGDLS, CDR2 YYNGEE, per germline. CDR3 in amino acids: CASSVATRDSQETQYF. The CDR3 nucleotides read TGTGCCAGCAGCGTAGCTACCCGGGACAGCCAAGAGACCCAGTACTTC.

The V and J genes are TRBV6-1 and TRBJ1-1; D remains unclear. The V and J ends lost 2 bases and 3 bases respectively, with 13 bases between them. Germline CDR1 reads MNHNS; CDR2 reads SASEGT. This CDR3 is built from 15 residues. The CDR3 region is CASSESPGTYTEAFF. The DNA of the CDR3 is TGTGCCAGCAGTGAATCCCCGGGCACTTACACTGAAGCTTTCTTT.

The sample holds a few counts of this clonotype. The V gene is TRBV20-1, the J gene TRBJ2-3; maybe TRBD2 (7 bases). The CDR3 is 13 amino acids. Trimming took 7 bases from V and 2 from J, leaving 13 bases between them. CDR1 is DFQATT and CDR2 is SNEGSKA in the germline V gene (reference sequence). CDR3 nucleotide sequence: TGCAGTGTTCCGGGGGGCCTCACAGATACGCAGTATTTT. This codes for CSVPGGLTDTQYF.

This clonotype has only a few counts. The chain is built from TRBV27 and TRBJ2-3; possibly TRBD1 or TRBD2 for D (5 bases each). The CDR3 is 13 residues long. Germline loops: CDR1 MNHEY, CDR2 SMNVEV (reference sequence). With 3 bases removed from V and 3 bases from J, the gap between germline ends came to 7 bases. The CDR3 DNA follows: TGTGCCAGCAGTTTTGAGGGGACAGATACGCAGTATTTT. This translates into CASSFEGTDTQYF.

The V call is TRBV28, the J call TRBJ1-5, with a weak D call TRBD1 (5 bases). The CDR3 spans 14 residues. V lost 7 bases, J lost 3 bases, and 13 bases lay in between. Germline V gene data show CDR1 as MDHEN and CDR2 as SYDVKM. The DNA for the CDR3 is TGTGCCAGCAAATCACAGGCATTCAATCAGCCCCAGCATTTT. It specifies CASKSQAFNQPQHF.

The gene calls are TRBV24-1 and TRBJ2-1; TRBD2 is a possible D gene (6 bases). The V and J ends lost 1 base and 1 base respectively, with 10 bases between them. The CDR3 length is 16 residues. Germline lookup yields CDR1 KGHDR and CDR2 SFDVKD. DNA of the CDR3: TGTGCCACCAGTGATTTTGGCGGAGGGTCCTACAATGAGCAGTTCTTC. Its translation: CATSDFGGGSYNEQFF.

The gene calls are TRBV12-3 or TRBV12-4 and TRBJ1-2; D call uncertain. CDR3 length: 13 amino acids. Trimming stripped 3 bases from V and 5 bases from J, with 10 bases between. The CDR3 spells CASSFVREYGYTF. The CDR3 coding sequence is TGTGCCAGCAGTTTCGTAAGAGAATATGGCTACACCTTC.

The genes are TRBV12-3 or TRBV12-4 and TRBJ2-3, with D perhaps matching TRBD1 or TRBD2 (5 bases each). This CDR3 has 15 residues. The V and J ends lost 3 bases and 0 bases respectively, with 10 bases between them. DNA of the CDR3: TGTGCCAGCAGTTTGGGACCCTTTAGCACAGATACGCAGTATTTT. As protein: CASSLGPFSTDTQYF.

The chain employs TRBV24-1 and TRBJ1-2; 9 bases line up with TRBD1. Germline V gene sequence: CDR1 KGHDR, CDR2 SFDVKD. The CDR3 spans 15 residues. J gave up 6 bases and V 6 bases, and 10 bases lay outside the gene matches. In DNA, the CDR3 is TGTGCCACCAGTCCCGGACAGGGGAACATTGATGGCTACACCTTC. This translates into CATSPGQGNIDGYTF.

This clonotype was seen once. This chain uses TRBV6-5 with TRBJ1-2; a weak D match, TRBD1 (6 bases). The V gene lost 8 bases and the J gene lost 6 bases, with 16 bases spanning the gap. The germline gives CDR1 MNHEY, CDR2 SVGAGI. The CDR3 runs to 13 residues. In DNA, the CDR3 is TGTGCCAGCCGCCACGGGGACAAGGATGGCTACACCTTC. It codes for CASRHGDKDGYTF.